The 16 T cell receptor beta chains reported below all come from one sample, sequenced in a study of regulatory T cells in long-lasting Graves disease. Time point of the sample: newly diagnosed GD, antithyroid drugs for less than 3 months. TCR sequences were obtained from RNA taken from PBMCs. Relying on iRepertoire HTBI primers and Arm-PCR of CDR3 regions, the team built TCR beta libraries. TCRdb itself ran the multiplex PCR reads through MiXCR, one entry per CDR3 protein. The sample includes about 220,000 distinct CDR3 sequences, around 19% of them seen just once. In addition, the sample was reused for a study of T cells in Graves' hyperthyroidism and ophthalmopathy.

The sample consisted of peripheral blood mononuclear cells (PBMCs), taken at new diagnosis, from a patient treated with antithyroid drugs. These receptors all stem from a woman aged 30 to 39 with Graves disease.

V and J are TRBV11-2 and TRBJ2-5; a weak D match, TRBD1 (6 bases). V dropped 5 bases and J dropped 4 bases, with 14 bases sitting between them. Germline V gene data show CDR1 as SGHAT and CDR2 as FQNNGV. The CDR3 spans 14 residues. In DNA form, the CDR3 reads TGTGCCAGCAGCCCCGCAGGGGAAGTAGAGACCCAGTACTTC. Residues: CASSPAGEVETQYF.

In DNA form, the CDR3 reads TGTGCCAGCAGTAGGAGCTTCGGATCTGGCTACACCTTC. Translation: CASSRSFGSGYTF. This chain connects TRBV27 to TRBJ1-2; D is unresolved. The CDR3 contains 13 residues. Trimming removed 5 bases at V and 7 bases at J, with 14 bases between. Germline-derived CDR1 and CDR2 are MNHEY and SMNVEV (reference sequence).

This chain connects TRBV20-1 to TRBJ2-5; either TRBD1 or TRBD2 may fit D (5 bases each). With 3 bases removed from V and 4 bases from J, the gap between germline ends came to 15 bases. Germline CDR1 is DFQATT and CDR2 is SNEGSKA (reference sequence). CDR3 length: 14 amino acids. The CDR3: CSARAGANLETQYF. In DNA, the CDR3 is TGCAGTGCTAGGGCCGGGGCCAATTTAGAGACCCAGTACTTC.

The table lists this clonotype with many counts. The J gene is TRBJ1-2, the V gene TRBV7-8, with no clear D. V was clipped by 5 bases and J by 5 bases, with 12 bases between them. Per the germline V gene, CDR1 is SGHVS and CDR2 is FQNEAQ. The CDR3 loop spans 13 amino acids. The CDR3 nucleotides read TGTGCCAGCAGCCGCCAAAGGGAGTATGGCTACACCTTC. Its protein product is CASSRQREYGYTF.

The CDR3 is CASSVELTTDTQYF. For the CDR3, the DNA is TGTGCCAGCAGTGTTGAATTAACTACAGATACGCAGTATTTT. This chain joins TRBV6-4 and TRBJ2-3, with D unclear. V was pared by 4 bases and J by 3 bases, with 11 bases between. The CDR3 has 14 residues. Germline CDR1 reads MRHNA; CDR2 reads SNTAGT.

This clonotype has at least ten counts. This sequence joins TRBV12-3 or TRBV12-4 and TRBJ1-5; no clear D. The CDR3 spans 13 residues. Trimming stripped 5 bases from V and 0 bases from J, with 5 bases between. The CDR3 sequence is CASSQDSNQPQHF. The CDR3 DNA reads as TGTGCCAGCAGTCAGGATAGCAATCAGCCCCAGCATTTT.

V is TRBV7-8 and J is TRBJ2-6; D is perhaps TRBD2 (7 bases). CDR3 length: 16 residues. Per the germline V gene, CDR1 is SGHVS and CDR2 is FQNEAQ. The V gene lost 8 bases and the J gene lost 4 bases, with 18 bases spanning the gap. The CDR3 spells CASLKGGGAGANVLTF. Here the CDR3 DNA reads TGTGCCAGCCTAAAGGGGGGAGGGGCCGGGGCCAACGTCCTGACTTTC.

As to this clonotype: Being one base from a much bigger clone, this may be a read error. CDR3 nucleotide sequence: TGTGCCAGCAGCTTAATGATCGCCGGGGCAATCGACGCAGATACGCAGTATTTT. The encoded protein is CASSLMIAGAIDADTQYF. The chain combines TRBV7-9 with TRBJ2-3; D might be TRBD1 or TRBD2, each matching 5 bases. Trimming cost V 2 bases and J 4 bases, with 22 bases left between them. Germline CDR1 SEHNR, CDR2 FQNEAQ (reference sequence). This CDR3 contains 18 residues.

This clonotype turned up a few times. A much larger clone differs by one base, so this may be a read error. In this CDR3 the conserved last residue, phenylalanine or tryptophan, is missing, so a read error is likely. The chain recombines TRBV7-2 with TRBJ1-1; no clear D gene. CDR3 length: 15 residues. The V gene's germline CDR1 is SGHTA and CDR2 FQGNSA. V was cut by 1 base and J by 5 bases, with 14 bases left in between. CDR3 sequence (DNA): TGTGCCAGCAGCTTAGAATTCCGGGGAGGGACTGAAGCTTTCTCT. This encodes CASSLEFRGGTEAFS.

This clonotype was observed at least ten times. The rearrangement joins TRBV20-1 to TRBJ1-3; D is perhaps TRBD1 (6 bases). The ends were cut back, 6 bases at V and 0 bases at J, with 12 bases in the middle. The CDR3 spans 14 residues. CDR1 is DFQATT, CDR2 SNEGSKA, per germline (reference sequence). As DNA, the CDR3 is TGCAGTGCCAAACAGGGCCACTCTGGAAACACCATATATTTT. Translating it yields CSAKQGHSGNTIYF.

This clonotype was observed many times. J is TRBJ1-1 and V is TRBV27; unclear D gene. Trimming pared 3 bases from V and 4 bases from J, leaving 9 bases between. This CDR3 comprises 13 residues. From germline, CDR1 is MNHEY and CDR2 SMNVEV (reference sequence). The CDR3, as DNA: TGTGCCAGCAGTTTCGGCTCGATCACTGAAGCTTTCTTT. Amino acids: CASSFGSITEAFF.

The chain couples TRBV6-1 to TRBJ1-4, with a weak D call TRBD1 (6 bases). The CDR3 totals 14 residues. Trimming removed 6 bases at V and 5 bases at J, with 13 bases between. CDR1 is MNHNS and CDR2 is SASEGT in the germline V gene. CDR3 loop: CASRGGTGNEKLFF. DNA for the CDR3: TGTGCCAGCAGGGGGGGAACAGGGAATGAAAAACTGTTTTTT.

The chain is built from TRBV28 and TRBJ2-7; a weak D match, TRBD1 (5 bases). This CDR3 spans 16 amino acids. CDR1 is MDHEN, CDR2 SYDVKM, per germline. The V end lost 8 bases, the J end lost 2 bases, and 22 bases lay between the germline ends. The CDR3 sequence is CASGALWALGPYEQYF. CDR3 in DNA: TGTGCCAGCGGGGCCTTGTGGGCGCTGGGCCCCTACGAGCAGTACTTC.

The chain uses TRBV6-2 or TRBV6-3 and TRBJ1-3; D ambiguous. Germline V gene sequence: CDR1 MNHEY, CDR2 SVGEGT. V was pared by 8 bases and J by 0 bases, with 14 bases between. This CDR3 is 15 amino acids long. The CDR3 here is CASYLGRVSGNTIYF. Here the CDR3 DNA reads TGTGCCAGCTATTTAGGACGGGTCTCTGGAAACACCATATATTTT.

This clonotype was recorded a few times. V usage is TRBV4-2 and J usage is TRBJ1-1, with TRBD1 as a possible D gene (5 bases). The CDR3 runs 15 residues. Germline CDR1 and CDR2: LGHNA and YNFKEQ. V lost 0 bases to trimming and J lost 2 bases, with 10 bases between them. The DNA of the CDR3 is TGTGCCAGCAGCCAAGACAGGGATTTAAACACTGAAGCTTTCTTT. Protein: CASSQDRDLNTEAFF.

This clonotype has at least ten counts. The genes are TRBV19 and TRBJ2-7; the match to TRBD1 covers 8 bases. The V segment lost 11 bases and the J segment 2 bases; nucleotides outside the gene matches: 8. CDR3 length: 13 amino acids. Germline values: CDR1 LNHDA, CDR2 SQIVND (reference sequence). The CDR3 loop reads CASKGTGTYEQYF. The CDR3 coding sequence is TGTGCCTCGAAGGGGACAGGAACCTACGAGCAGTACTTC.